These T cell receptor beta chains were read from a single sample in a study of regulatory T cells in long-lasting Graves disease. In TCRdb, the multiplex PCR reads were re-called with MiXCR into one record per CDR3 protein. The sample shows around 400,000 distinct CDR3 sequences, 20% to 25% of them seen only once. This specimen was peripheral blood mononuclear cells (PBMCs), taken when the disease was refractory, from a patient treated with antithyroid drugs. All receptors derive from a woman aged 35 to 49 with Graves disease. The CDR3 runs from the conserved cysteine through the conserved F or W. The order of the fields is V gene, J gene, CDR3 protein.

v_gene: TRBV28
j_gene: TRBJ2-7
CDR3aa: CASSGTGGVEQYF

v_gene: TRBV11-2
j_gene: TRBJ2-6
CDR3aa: CASSRPRDSPKFSGANVLTF

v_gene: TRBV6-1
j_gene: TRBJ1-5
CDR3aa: CASSEVGQVNQPQHF

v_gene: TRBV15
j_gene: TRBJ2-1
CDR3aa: CATSTQGLAGGRFF

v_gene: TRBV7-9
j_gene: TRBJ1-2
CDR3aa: CASSLARSNYGYTF

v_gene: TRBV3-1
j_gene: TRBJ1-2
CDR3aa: CASSQDLVGSYGYTF

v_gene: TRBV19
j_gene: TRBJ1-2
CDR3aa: CASSIGSANYGYTF

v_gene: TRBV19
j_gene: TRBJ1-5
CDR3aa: CASSTETGVSNQPQHF

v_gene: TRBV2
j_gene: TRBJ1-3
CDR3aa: CASRELMRSGNTIYF

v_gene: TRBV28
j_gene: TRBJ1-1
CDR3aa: CASSLDVNTGAFF

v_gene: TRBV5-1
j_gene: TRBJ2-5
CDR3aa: CASSSNKWGRGNQETQYF

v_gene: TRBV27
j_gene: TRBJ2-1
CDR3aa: CASKGSGTSPNNEQFF

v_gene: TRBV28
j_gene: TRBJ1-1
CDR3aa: CASSHATGGLKNTEAFF

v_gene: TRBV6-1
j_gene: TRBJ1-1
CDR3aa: CASKLDSLNTEAFF

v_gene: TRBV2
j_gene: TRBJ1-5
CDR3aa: CASSKGNQPQHF

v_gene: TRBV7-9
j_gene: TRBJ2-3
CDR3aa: CGTEGLTDTQYF

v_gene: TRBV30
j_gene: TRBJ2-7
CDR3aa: CAWSVFTSASYEQYF

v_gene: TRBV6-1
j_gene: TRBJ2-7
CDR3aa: CASSQTGTKNYEQYF

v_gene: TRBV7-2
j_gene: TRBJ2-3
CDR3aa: CAWRSRGTDTQYF

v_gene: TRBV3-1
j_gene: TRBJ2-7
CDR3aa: CASSQVFVTGVFDEQYF

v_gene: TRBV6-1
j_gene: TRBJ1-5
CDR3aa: CASNWGMGNQPQHF

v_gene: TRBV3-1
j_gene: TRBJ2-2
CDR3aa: CASSPLVDTGELFF

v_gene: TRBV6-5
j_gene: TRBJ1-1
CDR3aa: CASSYARGTEAFF

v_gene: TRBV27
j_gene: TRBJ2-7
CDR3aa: CASSWSGRETYEQYF

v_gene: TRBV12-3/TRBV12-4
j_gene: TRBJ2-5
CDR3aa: CASSFPGRGRETQYF

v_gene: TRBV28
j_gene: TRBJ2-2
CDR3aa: CASSSHMTSAWNTGELFF

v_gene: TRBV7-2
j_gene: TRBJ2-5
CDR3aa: CASSFRFLGGTGPQETQYF

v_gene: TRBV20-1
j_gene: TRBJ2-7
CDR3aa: CSARGDSWFSYEQYF

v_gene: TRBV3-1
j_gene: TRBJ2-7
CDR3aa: CASSQDGGTYEQHF

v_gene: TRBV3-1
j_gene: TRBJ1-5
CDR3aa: CASSQGPGNQPQHF

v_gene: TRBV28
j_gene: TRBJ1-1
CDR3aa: CASSLVRNEAFF

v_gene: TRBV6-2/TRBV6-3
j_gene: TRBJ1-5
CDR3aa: CASSFDRIIQPQHF

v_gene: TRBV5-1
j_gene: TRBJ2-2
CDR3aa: CASSSIITGPYTGELFF

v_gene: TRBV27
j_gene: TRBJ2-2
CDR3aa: CASSLRDYTGELFF

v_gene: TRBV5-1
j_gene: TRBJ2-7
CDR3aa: CASSLQTYSYEQYF

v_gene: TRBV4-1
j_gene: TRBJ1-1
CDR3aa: CASSQDVSRATEAFF

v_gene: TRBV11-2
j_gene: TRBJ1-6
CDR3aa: CASSHLHYSNSPLHF

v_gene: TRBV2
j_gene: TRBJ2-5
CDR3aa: CASRDWRDRQETQYF

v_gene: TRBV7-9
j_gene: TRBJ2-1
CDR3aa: CASSFPVRGARPTYNERFF

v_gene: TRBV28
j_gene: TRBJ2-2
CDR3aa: CASSFFPGAGELFF

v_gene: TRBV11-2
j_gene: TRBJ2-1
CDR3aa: CASSPRDLSYNEQFF

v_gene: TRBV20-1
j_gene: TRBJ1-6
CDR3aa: CSASVPLTGGAQYNSPLHF

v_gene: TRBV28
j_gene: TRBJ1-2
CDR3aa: CASSFDRGGYTF

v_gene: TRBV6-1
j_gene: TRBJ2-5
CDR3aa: CASSKTGTGFPGQETQYF

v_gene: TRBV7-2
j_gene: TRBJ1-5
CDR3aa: CASNLELGAVPLDF

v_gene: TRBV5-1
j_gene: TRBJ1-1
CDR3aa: CASSGGTGDTEAFF

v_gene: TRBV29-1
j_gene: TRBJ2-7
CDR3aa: CSVFTRDGLYEQYF

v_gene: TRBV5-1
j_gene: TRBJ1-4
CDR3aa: CASSWTRYEKLFF

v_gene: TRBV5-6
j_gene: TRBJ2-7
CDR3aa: CASSTGTFSYEQYF

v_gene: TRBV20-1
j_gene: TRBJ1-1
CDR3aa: CSARGSGPVNTEAFF